What follows are 10 T cell receptor beta chains derived from one specimen sequenced in a study of T cells in women clearing cervical HPV infection. Assay used: immunoSEQ multiplex PCR; TCRdb lists only in-frame clones, some missing. Its clone listing holds about 28,000 clones. The specimen sequenced was blood buffy coat. Receptor source: a woman aged 18-70 years with a cervical HPV16 infection that either progressed to CIN3+ or cleared (not recorded which).

For this clone: The sequenced fragment ends 3 residues before the CDR3 boundary, so the rest is inferred from the germline J gene. The rearrangement uses TRBV6-4 and TRBJ2-1; 8 bases agree with TRBD2. Germline lookup yields CDR1 MRHNA and CDR2 SNTAGT. The CDR3 consists of 15 residues. J was trimmed by 1 base and V by 4 bases; bases with no gene match: 3. Incomplete CDR3 DNA: TGTGCCAGCAGTGTCGGGAGGGGGTCCTACAATGAG. Its translation: CASSVGRGSYNE. The full CDR3 sequence reads CASSVGRGSYNEQFF.

The DNA read from the CDR3 is TGTGCCAGCAGCTTGACTTCAGGGGAGGGCGAG. Amino acids: CASSLTSGEGE. Given in full, the CDR3 is CASSLTSGEGEQYF. The genes are TRBV11-3 and TRBJ2-7, with D maybe TRBD2 (7 bases). The CDR3 is cut off 3 residues early in the read; its end comes from the germline J gene. Germline-derived CDR1 and CDR2 are SGHNT and YENEEA. CDR3 length equals 14 residues. V was clipped by 3 bases and J by 6 bases, with 15 bases between them.

A remark on this clone: The read ends 3 residues before the CDR3 terminus; that terminus is restored from the germline J gene. The chain is built from TRBV2 and TRBJ2-2, with 10 bases identical to TRBD1. Germline assignment: CDR1 SNHLY and CDR2 FYNNEI. This CDR3 spans 14 amino acids. CDR3 protein: CASSAGTGVQKLFF. Partial CDR3 DNA: TGTGCCAGCAGCGCCGGGACAGGGGTTCAAAAG.

On this clone itself: From the germline J gene comes the end of the CDR3, since the read stops 3 residues before it. The chain combines TRBV7-9 with TRBJ1-2; TRBD1 matches at 7 bases. The CDR3 is 13 amino acids. Germline V gene sequence: CDR1 SEHNR, CDR2 FQNEAQ (reference sequence). V was pared by 5 bases and J by 3 bases, with 3 bases of the junction left unmatched. The CDR3 sequence: CASSRDSHYGYTF. The part of the CDR3 DNA that was read is TGTGCCAGCAGCCGGGACAGCCACTATGGC.

As to this clone: The read stops 3 residues short of the end of the CDR3; the missing end is completed from the germline J gene. The V call is TRBV30, the J call TRBJ1-2; D remains unclear. The CDR3 consists of 12 residues. From germline, CDR1 is GTSNPN and CDR2 SVGIG (reference sequence). V lost 3 bases and J lost 3, with 8 bases in between. The chain's CDR3 is CAWRPGYYGYTF. CDR3 bases read: TGTGCCTGGAGGCCAGGTTACTATGGC.

Concerning this clone: The read ends 3 residues early relative to the CDR3; the germline J gene fills the gap. The chain uses TRBV7-9 and TRBJ2-5; D perhaps matches TRBD1 (6 bases). V lost 10 bases and J 0 bases, leaving 12 bases between the germline ends. Germline V gene sequence: CDR1 SEHNR, CDR2 FQNEAQ (reference sequence). The CDR3 sequence is 13 residues long. CDR3 loop: CATCGQNQETQYF. The DNA read from the CDR3 is TGTGCCACCTGCGGACAGAACCAAGAGACC.

In regard to this clone: The read is 3 residues too short to cover the CDR3 end, so that end is filled in from the germline J gene. V is TRBV30 and J is TRBJ2-4; D may be TRBD1 (5 bases). Germline CDR1 and CDR2: GTSNPN and SVGIG (reference sequence). The CDR3 length is 12 residues. CDR3 DNA, as far as it was read: TGTGCCTGGAGTAGGCAGGGATATGGT. Its protein is CAWSRQGYG. The CDR3 reads in full as CAWSRQGYGQYF. Looking up the rest from reference TRBV30 and TRBJ2-4 gives the full variable domain: SQTIHQWPATLVQPVGSPLSLECTVEGTSNPNLYWYRQAAGRGLQLLFYSVGIGQISSEVPQNLSASRPQDRQFILSSKKLLLSDSGFYLCAWSRQGYGQYFGAGTRLSVL.

Comment on this clone: The sequenced fragment ends 3 residues before the CDR3 boundary, so the rest is inferred from the germline J gene. J is TRBJ1-5 and V is TRBV2; 9 bases align to TRBD1. Germline assignment: CDR1 SNHLY and CDR2 FYNNEI. V shed 7 bases and J 6 bases; nucleotides not matched to a gene: 7. The CDR3 covers 14 residues. The sequenced CDR3 bases are TGTGCCAGCACGGGACAGGGTTTGGGTCAGCCC. Translated: CASTGQGLGQP. Given in full, the CDR3 is CASTGQGLGQPQHF. Supplemented by reference TRBV2 and TRBJ1-5, the full variable domain reads EPEVTQTPSHQVTQMGQEVILRCVPISNHLYFYWYRQILGQKVEFLVSFYNNEISEKSEIFDDQFSVERPDGSNFTLKIRSTKLEDSAMYFCASTGQGLGQPQHFGDGTRLSIL.

Comment on this clone: Coverage ceases 3 residues before the CDR3 finishes, and the germline J gene fills in the end. The gene calls are TRBV18 and TRBJ1-2, with TRBD1 matching over 7 bases. The CDR3 is made up of 15 amino acids. V shed 3 bases, J shed 0 bases, and the junction held 4 bases outside the gene matches. Per the germline V gene, CDR1 is KGHSH and CDR2 is LQKENI. The DNA read from the CDR3 is TGTGCCAGCTCACCGACAGGGATTACTAACTATGGC. Protein product: CASSPTGITNYG. In full, the CDR3 is CASSPTGITNYGYTF.

This clone is deemed medium-sized (0.01 to 0.1%) by its frequency. The sequenced fragment ends 3 residues before the CDR3 boundary, so the rest is inferred from the germline J gene. J is TRBJ2-5 and V is TRBV6-2 or TRBV6-3; TRBD1 matches 7 bases. The CDR3 extends over 15 amino acids. CDR1 MNHEY and CDR2 SVGEGT come from the germline V gene. With V trimmed by 4 bases and J by 1 base, 6 bases remained unmatched. CDR3 loop: CASSFLGTAQETQYF. The sequenced CDR3 bases are TGTGCCAGCAGTTTTCTCGGGACAGCCCAAGAGACC.